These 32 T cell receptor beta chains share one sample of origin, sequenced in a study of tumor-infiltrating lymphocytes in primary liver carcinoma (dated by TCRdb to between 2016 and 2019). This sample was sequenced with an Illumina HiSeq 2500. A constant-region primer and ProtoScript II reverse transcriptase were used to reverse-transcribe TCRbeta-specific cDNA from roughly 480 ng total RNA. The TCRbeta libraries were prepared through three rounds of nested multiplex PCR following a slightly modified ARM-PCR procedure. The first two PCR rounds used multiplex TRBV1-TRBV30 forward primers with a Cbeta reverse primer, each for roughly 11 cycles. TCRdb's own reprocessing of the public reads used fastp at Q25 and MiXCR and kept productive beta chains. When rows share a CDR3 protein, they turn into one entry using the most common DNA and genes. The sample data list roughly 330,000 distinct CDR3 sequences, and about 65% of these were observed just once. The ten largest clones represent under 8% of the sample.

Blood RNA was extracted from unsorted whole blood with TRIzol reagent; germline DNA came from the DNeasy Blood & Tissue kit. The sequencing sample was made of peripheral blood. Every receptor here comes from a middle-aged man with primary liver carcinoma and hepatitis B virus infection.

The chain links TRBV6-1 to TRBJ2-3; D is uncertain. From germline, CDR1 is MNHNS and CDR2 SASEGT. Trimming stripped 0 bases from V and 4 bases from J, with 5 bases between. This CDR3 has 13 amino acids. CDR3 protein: CASSEAAADTQYF. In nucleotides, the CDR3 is TGTGCCAGCAGTGAAGCAGCAGCAGATACGCAGTATTTT.

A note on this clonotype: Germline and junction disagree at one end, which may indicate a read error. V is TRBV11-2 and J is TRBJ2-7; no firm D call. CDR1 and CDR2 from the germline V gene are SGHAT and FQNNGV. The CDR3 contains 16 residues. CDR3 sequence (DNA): TGTGCCTGCAGCACTGGCCTGGGCGGAGCCTCCTACGAGCAATACTTC. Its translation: CACSTGLGGASYEQYF.

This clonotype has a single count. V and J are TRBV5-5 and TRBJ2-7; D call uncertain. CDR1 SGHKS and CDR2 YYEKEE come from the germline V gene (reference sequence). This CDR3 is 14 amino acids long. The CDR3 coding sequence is TGTGCAGCAGCCCCTGGGAAAATCTCCTACGAGCAGTACTTC. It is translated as CAAAPGKISYEQYF. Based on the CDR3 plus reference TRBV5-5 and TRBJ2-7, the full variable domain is DAGVTQSPTHLIKTRGQQVTLRCSPISGHKSVSWYQQVLGQGPQFIFQYYEKEERGRGNFPDRFSARQFPNYSSELNVNALLLGDSALYLCAAAPGKISYEQYFGPGTRLTVT.

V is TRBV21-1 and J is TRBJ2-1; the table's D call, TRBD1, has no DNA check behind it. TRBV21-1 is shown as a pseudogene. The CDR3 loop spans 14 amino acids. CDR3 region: CASSKQGNFTEQFF. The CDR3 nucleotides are TGTGCCAGCAGCAAACAGGGTAACTTCACCGAGCAGTTCTTC.

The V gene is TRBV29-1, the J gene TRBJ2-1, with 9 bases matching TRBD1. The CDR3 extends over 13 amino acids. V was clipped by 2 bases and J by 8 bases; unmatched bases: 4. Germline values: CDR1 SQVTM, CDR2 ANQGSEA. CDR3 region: CSVEKGQGDEQFF. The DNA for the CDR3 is TGCAGCGTTGAAAAGGGACAGGGTGATGAGCAGTTCTTC.

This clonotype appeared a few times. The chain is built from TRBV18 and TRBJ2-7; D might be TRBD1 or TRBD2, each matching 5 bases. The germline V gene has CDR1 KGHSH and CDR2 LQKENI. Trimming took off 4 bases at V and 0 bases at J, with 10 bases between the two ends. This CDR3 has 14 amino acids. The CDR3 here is CASSRLGDSYEQYF. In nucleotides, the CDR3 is TGTGCCAGCTCACGGTTGGGGGACTCCTACGAGCAGTACTTC.

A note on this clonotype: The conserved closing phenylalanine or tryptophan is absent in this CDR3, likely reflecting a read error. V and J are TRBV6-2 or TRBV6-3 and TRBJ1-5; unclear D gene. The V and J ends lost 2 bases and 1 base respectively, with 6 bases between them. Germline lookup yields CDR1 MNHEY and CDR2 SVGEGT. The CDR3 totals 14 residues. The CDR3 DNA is TGTGCCAGCAGTTACCCGGGGAGCAATCAGCCCCAGCATTCT. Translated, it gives CASSYPGSNQPQHS.

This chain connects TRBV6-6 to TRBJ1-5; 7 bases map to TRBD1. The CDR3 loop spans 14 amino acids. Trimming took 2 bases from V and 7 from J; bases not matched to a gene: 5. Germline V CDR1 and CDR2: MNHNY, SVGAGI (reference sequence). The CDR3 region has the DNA TGTGCCAGCAGTTACGACAGGGTGGACCAGCCCCAGCATTTT. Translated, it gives CASSYDRVDQPQHF.

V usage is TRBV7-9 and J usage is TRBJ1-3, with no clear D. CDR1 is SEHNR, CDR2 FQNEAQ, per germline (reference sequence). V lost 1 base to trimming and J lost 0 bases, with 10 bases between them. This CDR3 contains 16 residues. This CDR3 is CASSLELDTSGNTIYF. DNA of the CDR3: TGTGCCAGCAGCTTAGAGCTGGATACCTCTGGAAACACCATATATTTT.

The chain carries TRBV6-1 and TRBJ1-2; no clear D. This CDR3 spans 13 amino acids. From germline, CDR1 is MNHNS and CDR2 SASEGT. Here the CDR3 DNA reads TGTGAGAGCAGCCCCCCCGAAGGTCCCTTCTACACCTTC. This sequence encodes CESSPPEGPFYTF.

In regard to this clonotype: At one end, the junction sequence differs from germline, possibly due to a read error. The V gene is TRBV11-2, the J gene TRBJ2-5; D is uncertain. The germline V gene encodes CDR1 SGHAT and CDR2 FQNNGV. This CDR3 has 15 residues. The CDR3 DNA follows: TGTGTCAGCAGCTTAGTGTGGCAGCCACAAGAGACCGAGTACTTC. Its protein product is CVSSLVWQPQETEYF.

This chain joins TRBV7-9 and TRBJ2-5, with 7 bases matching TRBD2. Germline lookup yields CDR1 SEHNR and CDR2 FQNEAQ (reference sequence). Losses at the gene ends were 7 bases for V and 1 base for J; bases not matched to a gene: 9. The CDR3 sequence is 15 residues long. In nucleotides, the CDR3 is TGTGCCAGCAATCATCCTAGCGGTCCCCAAGAGACCCAGTACTTC. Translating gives CASNHPSGPQETQYF.

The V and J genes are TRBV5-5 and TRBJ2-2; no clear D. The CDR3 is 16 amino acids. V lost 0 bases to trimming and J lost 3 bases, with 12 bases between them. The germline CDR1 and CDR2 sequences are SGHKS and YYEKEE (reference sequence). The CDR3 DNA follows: TGTGCCAGCAGCTTGGTTGGGGTCCCACACACCGGGGAGCTGTTTTTT. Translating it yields CASSLVGVPHTGELFF.

The CDR3 region has the DNA TGCGCCAGTAAGGGCTCACCGGGCATAGATACGCAGTATTTT. Translation gives CASKGSPGIDTQYF. The rearrangement uses TRBV10-2 and TRBJ2-3; D gene ambiguous. CDR3 size: 14 residues. Germline V gives CDR1 WSHSY, CDR2 SAAADI. The germline V and J ends were trimmed by 9 bases and 5 bases, with 18 bases remaining between them.

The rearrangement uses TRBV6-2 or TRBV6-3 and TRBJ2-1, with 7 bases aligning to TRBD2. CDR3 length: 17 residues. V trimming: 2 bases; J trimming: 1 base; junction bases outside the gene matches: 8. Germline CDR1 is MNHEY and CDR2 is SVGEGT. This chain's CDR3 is CASSYKTSVRSYNEQFF. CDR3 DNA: TGTGCCAGCAGTTACAAAACTAGCGTGAGGTCCTACAATGAGCAGTTCTTC.

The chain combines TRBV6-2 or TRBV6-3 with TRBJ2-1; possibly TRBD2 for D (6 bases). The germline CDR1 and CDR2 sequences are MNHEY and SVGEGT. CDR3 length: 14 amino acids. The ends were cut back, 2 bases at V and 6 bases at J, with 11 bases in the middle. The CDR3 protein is CASSYPVTSNEQFF. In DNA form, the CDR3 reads TGTGCCAGCAGTTACCCCGTGACTAGCAATGAGCAGTTCTTC.

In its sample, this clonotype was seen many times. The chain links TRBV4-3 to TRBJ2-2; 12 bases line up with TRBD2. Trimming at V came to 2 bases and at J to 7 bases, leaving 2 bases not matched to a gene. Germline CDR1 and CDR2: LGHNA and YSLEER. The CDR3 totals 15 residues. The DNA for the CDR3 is TGCGCCAGCAGCCAACTAGCGGGAGGGTTCGGGGAGCTGTTTTTT. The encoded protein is CASSQLAGGFGELFF.

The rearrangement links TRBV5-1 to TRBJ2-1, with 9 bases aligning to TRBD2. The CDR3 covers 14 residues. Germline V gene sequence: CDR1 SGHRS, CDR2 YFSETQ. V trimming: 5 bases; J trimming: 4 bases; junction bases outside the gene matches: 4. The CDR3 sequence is CASRAGGTYNEQFF. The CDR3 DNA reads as TGCGCCAGCAGAGCGGGAGGCACGTACAATGAGCAGTTCTTC. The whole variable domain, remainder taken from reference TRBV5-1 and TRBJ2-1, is KAGVTQTPRYLIKTRGQQVTLSCSPISGHRSVSWYQQTPGQGLQFLFEYFSETQRNKGNFPGRFSGRQFSNSRSEMNVSTLELGDSALYLCASRAGGTYNEQFFGPGTRLTVL.

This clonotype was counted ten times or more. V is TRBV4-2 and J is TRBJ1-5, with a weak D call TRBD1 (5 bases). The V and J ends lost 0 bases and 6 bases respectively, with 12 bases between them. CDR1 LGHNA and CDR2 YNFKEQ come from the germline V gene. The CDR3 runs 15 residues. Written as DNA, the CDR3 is TGTGCCAGCAGCCAAGATGGGGCAGGGAGTCAGCCCCAGCATTTT. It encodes CASSQDGAGSQPQHF.

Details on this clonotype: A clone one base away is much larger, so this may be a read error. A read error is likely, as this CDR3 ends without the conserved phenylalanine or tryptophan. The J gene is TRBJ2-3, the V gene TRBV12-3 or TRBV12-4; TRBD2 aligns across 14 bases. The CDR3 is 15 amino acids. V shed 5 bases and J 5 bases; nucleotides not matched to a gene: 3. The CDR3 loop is CASSGTSGSVDTQYS. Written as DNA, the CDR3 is TGTGCCAGCAGTGGGACTAGCGGGAGTGTAGATACGCAGTATTCT.

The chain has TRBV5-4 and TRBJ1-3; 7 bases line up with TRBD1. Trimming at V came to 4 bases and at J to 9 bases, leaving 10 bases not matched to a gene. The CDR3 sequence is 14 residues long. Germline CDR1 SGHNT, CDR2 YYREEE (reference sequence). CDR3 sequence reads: CASSQTGTARTIYF. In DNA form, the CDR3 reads TGTGCCAGCAGCCAGACAGGGACTGCGCGCACCATATATTTT.

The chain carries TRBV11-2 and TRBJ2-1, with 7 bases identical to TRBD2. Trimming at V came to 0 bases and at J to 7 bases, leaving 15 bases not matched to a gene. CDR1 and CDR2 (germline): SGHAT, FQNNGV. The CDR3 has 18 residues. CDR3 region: CASSLDRLTPAGRNEQFF. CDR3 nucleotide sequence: TGTGCCAGCAGCTTAGATCGCCTGACGCCAGCGGGAAGGAATGAGCAGTTCTTC.

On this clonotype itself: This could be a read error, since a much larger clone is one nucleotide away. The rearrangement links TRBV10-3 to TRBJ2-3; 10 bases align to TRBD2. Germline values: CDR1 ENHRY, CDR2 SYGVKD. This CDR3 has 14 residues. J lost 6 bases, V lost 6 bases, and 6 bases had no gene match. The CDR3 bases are TGTGCCATCAGGTCTAGCGGGGGTTCGGATACGCAGTATTTT. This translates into CAIRSSGGSDTQYF.

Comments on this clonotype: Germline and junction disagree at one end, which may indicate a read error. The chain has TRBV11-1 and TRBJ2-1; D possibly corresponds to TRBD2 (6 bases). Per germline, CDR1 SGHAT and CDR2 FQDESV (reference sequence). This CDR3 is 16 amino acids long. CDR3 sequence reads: CASSSRLDSRYNEQFF. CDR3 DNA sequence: TGTGCCAGCAGCAGCCGACTAGATTCGAGATACAATGAGCAGTTCTTT.

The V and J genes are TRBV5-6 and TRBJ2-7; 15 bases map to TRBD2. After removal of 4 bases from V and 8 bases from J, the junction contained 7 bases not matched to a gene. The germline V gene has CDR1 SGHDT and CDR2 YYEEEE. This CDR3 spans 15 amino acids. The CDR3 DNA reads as TGTGCCAGCAGCCCTGGACTAGCGGGAGGGTACAAGCAGTACTTC. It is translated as CASSPGLAGGYKQYF.

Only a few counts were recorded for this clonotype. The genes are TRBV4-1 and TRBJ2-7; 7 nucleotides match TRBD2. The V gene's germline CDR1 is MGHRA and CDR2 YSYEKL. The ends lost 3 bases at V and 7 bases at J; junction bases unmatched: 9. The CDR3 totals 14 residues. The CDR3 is CASSHGGGVGEQYF. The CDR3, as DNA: TGCGCCAGCAGCCATGGGGGGGGAGTTGGTGAGCAGTACTTC.

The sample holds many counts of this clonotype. The CDR3: CASRPGQAGELFF. The CDR3 region has the DNA TGTGCCAGCAGACCCGGACAGGCCGGGGAGCTGTTTTTT. The chain couples TRBV6-2 or TRBV6-3 to TRBJ2-2, with 7 bases matching TRBD1. J was trimmed by 6 bases and V by 6 bases; bases with no gene match: 4. The CDR3 totals 13 residues. Germline V gene lookup returns CDR1 MNHEY and CDR2 SVGEGT.

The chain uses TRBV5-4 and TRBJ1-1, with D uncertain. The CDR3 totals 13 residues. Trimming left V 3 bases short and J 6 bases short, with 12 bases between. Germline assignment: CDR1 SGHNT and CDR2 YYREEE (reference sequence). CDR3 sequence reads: CASSYVDSAEAFF. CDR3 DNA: TGTGCCAGCAGCTATGTTGACTCGGCTGAAGCTTTCTTT. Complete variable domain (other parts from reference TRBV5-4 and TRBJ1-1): ETGVTQSPTHLIKTRGQQVTLRCSSQSGHNTVSWYQQALGQGPQFIFQYYREEENGRGNFPPRFSGLQFPNYSSELNVNALELDDSALYLCASSYVDSAEAFFGQGTRLTVV.

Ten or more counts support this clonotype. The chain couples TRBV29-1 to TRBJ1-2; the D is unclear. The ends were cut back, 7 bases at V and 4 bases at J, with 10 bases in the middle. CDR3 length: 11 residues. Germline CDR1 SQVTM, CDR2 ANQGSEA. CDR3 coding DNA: TGCAGCGCCACCCCCAGCTATGGCTACACCTTC. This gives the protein CSATPSYGYTF.

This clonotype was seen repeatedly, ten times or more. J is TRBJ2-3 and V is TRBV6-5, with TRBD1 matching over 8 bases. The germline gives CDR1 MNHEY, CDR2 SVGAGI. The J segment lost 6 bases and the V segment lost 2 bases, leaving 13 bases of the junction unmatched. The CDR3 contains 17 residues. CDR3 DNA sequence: TGTGCCAGCAGTTACGGGATAGGACAGGGAATGGGCGATACGCAGTATTTT. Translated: CASSYGIGQGMGDTQYF.

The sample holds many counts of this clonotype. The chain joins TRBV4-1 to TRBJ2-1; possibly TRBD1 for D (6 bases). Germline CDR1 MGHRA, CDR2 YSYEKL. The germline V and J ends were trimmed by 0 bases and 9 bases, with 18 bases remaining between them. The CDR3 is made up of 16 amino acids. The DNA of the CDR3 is TGCGCCAGCAGCCAAGATCCGGAGGCTTGGGACATTGAGCAGTTCTTC. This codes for CASSQDPEAWDIEQFF.

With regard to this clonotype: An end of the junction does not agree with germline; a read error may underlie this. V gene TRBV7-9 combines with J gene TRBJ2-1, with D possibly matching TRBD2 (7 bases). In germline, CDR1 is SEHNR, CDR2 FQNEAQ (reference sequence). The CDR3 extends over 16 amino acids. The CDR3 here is CVSRGGQLAFDNEQFF. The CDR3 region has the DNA TGTGTCAGCAGGGGCGGGCAACTAGCGTTCGACAATGAGCAGTTCTTC.